The 22 T cell receptor beta chains below all came from one sample that was sequenced in a study of blood T cell repertoires in COVID-19. This table comes from immunoSEQ multiplex PCR, and its TCRdb copy is limited to in-frame clones, with some not included. The top ten hold 12% of the sample, which has tens of thousands of clones, around four fifths seen once. Sequencing was carried out using peripheral blood. These receptors were taken from a woman aged 70-85 years with active or convalescent COVID-19.

This CDR3 reads CASSLKRGNSPLHF. DNA of the CDR3: TGTGCCAGCAGCTTGAAACGGGGTAATTCACCCCTCCACTTT. This chain connects TRBV5-6 to TRBJ1-6; D remains unclear. This CDR3 is built from 14 residues. CDR1 SGHDT and CDR2 YYEEEE come from the germline V gene. Trimming took off 1 base at V and 6 bases at J, with 8 bases between the two ends. Full variable domain (outside the CDR3, taken from reference TRBV5-6 and TRBJ1-6): DAGVTQSPTHLIKTRGQQVTLRCSPKSGHDTVSWYQQALGQGPQFIFQYYEEEERQRGNFPDRFSGHQFPNYSSELNVNALLLGDSALYLCASSLKRGNSPLHFGNGTRLTVT.

The chain has TRBV4-1 and TRBJ1-1, with D possibly TRBD1 on 6 matching bases. The CDR3 covers 15 residues. Looked up from germline, CDR1 is MGHRA and CDR2 is YSYEKL. V dropped 1 base and J dropped 3 bases, with 12 bases sitting between them. CDR3 DNA sequence: TGCGCCAGCAGCCAAGGTTCGGACAGCCACACTGAAGCTTTCTTT. Translated, it gives CASSQGSDSHTEAFF.

The V and J genes are TRBV4-2 and TRBJ2-6; TRBD1 matches 7 bases. The V gene end was trimmed by 3 bases and the J gene end by 1 base; junction bases not matched to a gene: 3. CDR3 length: 16 amino acids. Germline V CDR1 and CDR2: LGHNA, YNFKEQ. Here the CDR3 reads CASSQSGQSGANVLTF. The CDR3 coding sequence is TGTGCCAGCAGCCAGTCGGGACAGTCTGGGGCCAACGTCCTGACTTTC.

The V gene is TRBV19, the J gene TRBJ1-5, with TRBD1 matching over 11 bases. Germline loops: CDR1 LNHDA, CDR2 SQIVND (reference sequence). Germline trimming cut 6 bases from V and 3 bases from J; bases unmatched to any gene: 4. This CDR3 region has 15 residues. CDR3 sequence reads: CASRDRGQVNQPQHF. CDR3 in DNA: TGTGCCAGTAGGGACAGGGGGCAAGTCAATCAGCCCCAGCATTTT. Filled out from reference TRBV19 and TRBJ1-5, the complete variable domain reads DGGITQSPKYLFRKEGQNVTLSCEQNLNHDAMYWYRQDPGQGLRLIYYSQIVNDFQKGDIAEGYSVSREKKESFPLTVTSAQKNPTAFYLCASRDRGQVNQPQHFGDGTRLSIL.

J is TRBJ2-7 and V is TRBV7-2, with 15 bases matching TRBD2. After removal of 4 bases from V and 7 bases from J, the junction contained 8 bases not matched to a gene. CDR1 is SGHTA and CDR2 is FQGNSA in the germline V gene. This CDR3 is built from 16 residues. This CDR3 is CASSSPGLAGGREQYF. The CDR3 coding sequence is TGTGCCAGCAGCTCACCGGGACTAGCGGGGGGCAGAGAGCAGTACTTC. Looking up the rest from reference TRBV7-2 and TRBJ2-7 gives the full variable domain: GAGVSQSPSNKVTEKGKDVELRCDPISGHTALYWYRQSLGQGLEFLIYFQGNSAPDKSGLPSDRFSAERTGGSVSTLTIQRTQQEDSAVYLCASSSPGLAGGREQYFGPGTRLTVT.

The chain uses TRBV3-1 (or the pseudogene TRBV3-2) and TRBJ1-6, with D unresolved. Germline CDR1 and CDR2: LGHDT and YNNKEL (reference sequence). CDR3 length: 15 residues. V lost 1 base to trimming and J lost 9 bases, with 13 bases between them. CDR3 protein: CASSQGEGAGSPLHF. The DNA of the CDR3 is TGTGCCAGCAGCCAAGGAGAGGGAGCGGGTTCACCCCTCCACTTT.

This chain uses TRBV19 with TRBJ1-5; 8 nucleotides align to TRBD1. The CDR3 covers 15 residues. V shed 6 bases and J 3 bases; nucleotides not matched to a gene: 7. Germline V gene data show CDR1 as LNHDA and CDR2 as SQIVND (reference sequence). The CDR3: CASRYRGGNNQPQHF. CDR3 nucleotides: TGTGCCAGTAGATACAGGGGGGGGAACAATCAGCCCCAGCATTTT.

The J gene is TRBJ2-5, the V gene TRBV24-1, with 11 bases lining up with TRBD2. J gave up 2 bases and V 6 bases, and 4 bases lay outside the gene matches. The CDR3 runs to 15 residues. Germline V CDR1 and CDR2: KGHDR, SFDVKD. The CDR3 is CATSQTSGTQETQYF. CDR3 DNA sequence: TGTGCCACCAGTCAGACTAGCGGGACTCAAGAGACCCAGTACTTC.

The V and J genes are TRBV3-1 (or the pseudogene TRBV3-2) and TRBJ1-1; no reliable D call. The CDR3 covers 14 residues. The ends were cut back, 8 bases at V and 1 base at J, with 14 bases in the middle. Germline CDR1 reads LGHDT; CDR2 reads YNNKEL (reference sequence). CDR3 residues: CASDSRQTNTEAFF. DNA for the CDR3: TGTGCCAGCGACTCGCGCCAGACGAACACTGAAGCTTTCTTT.

The chain is built from TRBV2 and TRBJ1-2, with TRBD1 matching 8 bases. CDR1 and CDR2 from the germline V gene are SNHLY and FYNNEI. This CDR3 region has 14 residues. V shed 6 bases, J shed 2 bases, and the junction held 5 bases outside the gene matches. CDR3 amino acids: CASSDGQGNYGYTF. CDR3 nucleotide sequence: TGTGCCAGCAGCGACGGACAGGGAAACTATGGCTACACCTTC.

The CDR3 region has the DNA TGTGCCAGCAGCAGGGGGACCTTCTTAGATACGCAGTATTTT. It encodes CASSRGTFLDTQYF. The gene calls are TRBV5-4 and TRBJ2-3, with D tentatively TRBD1 (6 bases). The CDR3 has 14 amino acids. V was clipped by 4 bases and J by 5 bases, with 14 bases between them. Germline V CDR1 and CDR2: SGHNT, YYREEE (reference sequence).

This chain links TRBV6-5 with TRBJ1-3; TRBD1 agrees at 7 bases. J lost 2 bases, V lost 10 bases, and 8 bases had no gene match. This CDR3 contains 14 residues. The germline CDR1 and CDR2 sequences are MNHEY and SVGAGI. In nucleotides, the CDR3 is TGTGCCACGTACAGGGGCCTCCCTGGAAACACCATATATTTT. It translates to CATYRGLPGNTIYF.

V is TRBV6-5 and J is TRBJ1-1, with 7 nucleotides matching TRBD1. This CDR3 region has 13 residues. V shed 6 bases and J 7 bases; nucleotides not matched to a gene: 8. Per the germline V gene, CDR1 is MNHEY and CDR2 is SVGAGI. The CDR3 nucleotides are TGTGCCAGCAGACCCACAGGGGTGGGTGAAGCTTTCTTT. It translates to CASRPTGVGEAFF.

V is TRBV28 and J is TRBJ2-7; tentative D call: TRBD2 (6 bases). Germline V CDR1 and CDR2: MDHEN, SYDVKM. This CDR3 region has 15 residues. V dropped 4 bases and J dropped 3 bases, with 16 bases sitting between them. The CDR3 reads CASSSPGLLRYEQYF. The CDR3 nucleotides are TGTGCCAGCAGTTCTCCGGGACTCCTGCGCTACGAGCAGTACTTC.

The chain has TRBV28 and TRBJ2-7, with 8 bases that match TRBD1. Germline CDR1 and CDR2: MDHEN and SYDVKM. The CDR3 loop spans 16 amino acids. V lost 1 base and J lost 5; bases outside the gene matches: 10. The CDR3 is CASSLLGQGAMDEQYF. Written as DNA, the CDR3 is TGTGCCAGCAGTTTATTAGGACAGGGTGCGATGGACGAGCAGTACTTC. The complete variable domain, with remaining parts taken from reference TRBV28 and TRBJ2-7, reads DVKVTQSSRYLVKRTGEKVFLECVQDMDHENMFWYRQDPGLGLRLIYFSYDVKMKEKGDIPEGYSVSREKKERFSLILESASTNQTSMYLCASSLLGQGAMDEQYFGPGTRLTVT.

This clone was found once. The V and J genes are TRBV19 and TRBJ1-6; no clear D gene. From germline, CDR1 is LNHDA and CDR2 SQIVND (reference sequence). V was pared by 6 bases and J by 7 bases, with 13 bases between. The CDR3 covers 14 residues. CDR3 loop: CASRAEVWNSPLHF. DNA of the CDR3: TGTGCCAGTAGGGCAGAAGTGTGGAATTCACCCCTCCACTTT.

V usage is TRBV7-2 and J usage is TRBJ2-7, with TRBD2 as a possible D gene (6 bases). This CDR3 spans 16 amino acids. From germline, CDR1 is SGHTA and CDR2 FQGNSA. Trimming stripped 5 bases from V and 3 bases from J, with 20 bases between. The CDR3 DNA reads as TGTGCCAGCAGCAGGAGAGGCGCAGCCGGGAGCTACGAGCAGTACTTC. This translates into CASSRRGAAGSYEQYF. The complete variable domain, with remaining parts taken from reference TRBV7-2 and TRBJ2-7, reads GAGVSQSPSNKVTEKGKDVELRCDPISGHTALYWYRQSLGQGLEFLIYFQGNSAPDKSGLPSDRFSAERTGGSVSTLTIQRTQQEDSAVYLCASSRRGAAGSYEQYFGPGTRLTVT.

This clone was seen just once. The chain employs TRBV6-5 and TRBJ2-2; 11 bases fit TRBD1. After removal of 7 bases from V and 7 bases from J, the junction contained 5 bases not matched to a gene. The CDR3 has 14 amino acids. Germline V gives CDR1 MNHEY, CDR2 SVGAGI. CDR3 protein: CASKDRGPVGELFF. In DNA form, the CDR3 reads TGTGCCAGCAAGGACAGGGGGCCTGTCGGGGAGCTGTTTTTT.

The chain is built from TRBV27 and TRBJ1-2; 9 nucleotides match TRBD1. V was clipped by 6 bases and J by 2 bases; unmatched bases: 4. Germline CDR1 and CDR2: MNHEY and SMNVEV (reference sequence). The CDR3 contains 14 residues. CDR3 residues: CASSRDRANYGYTF. In nucleotides, the CDR3 is TGTGCCAGCAGCCGGGACAGGGCGAACTATGGCTACACCTTC.

The chain uses TRBV6-5 and TRBJ1-2; 9 nucleotides align to TRBD1. The germline gives CDR1 MNHEY, CDR2 SVGAGI. The CDR3 runs 15 residues. The trim removed 4 bases at V and 3 bases at J, leaving 6 bases unmatched. CDR3 in DNA: TGTGCCAGCAGTTTGAAGAGGGACAGGGACTATGGCTACACCTTC. Residues: CASSLKRDRDYGYTF.

The rearrangement uses TRBV12-3 or TRBV12-4 and TRBJ1-1; no clear D gene. CDR3 length equals 13 residues. V was clipped by 6 bases and J by 11 bases, with 19 bases between them. The CDR3 loop is CASRGTAPLGAFF. CDR3 DNA: TGTGCCAGCAGGGGCACAGCTCCACTTGGGGCTTTCTTT.

V is TRBV5-1 and J is TRBJ1-1; TRBD1 matches at 9 bases. With 3 bases clipped from V and 5 bases from J, the junction kept 5 bases outside the gene matches. The V gene's germline CDR1 is SGHRS and CDR2 YFSETQ. The CDR3 consists of 14 residues. The CDR3 protein is CASSSGDRVTEAFF. The CDR3, as DNA: TGCGCCAGCAGCTCAGGGGACAGGGTAACTGAAGCTTTCTTT.